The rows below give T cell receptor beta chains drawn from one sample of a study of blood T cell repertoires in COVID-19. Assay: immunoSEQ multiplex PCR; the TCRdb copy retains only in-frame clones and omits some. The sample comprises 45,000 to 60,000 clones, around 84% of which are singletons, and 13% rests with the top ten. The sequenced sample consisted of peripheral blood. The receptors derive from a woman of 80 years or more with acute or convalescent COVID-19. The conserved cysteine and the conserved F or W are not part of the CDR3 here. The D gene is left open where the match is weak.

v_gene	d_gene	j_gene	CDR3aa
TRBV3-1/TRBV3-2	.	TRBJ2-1	ASSQVPRVYNEQF
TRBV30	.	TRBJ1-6	ARSERGVIQGYNSPLH
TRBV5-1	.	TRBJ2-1	ASSLGAYLPQF
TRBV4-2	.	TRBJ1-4	ASSQPGRGNGAKLF
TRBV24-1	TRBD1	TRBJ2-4	ATSDSRQGSKNIQY
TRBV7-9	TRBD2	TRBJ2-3	ASSLGTSGLTDTQY
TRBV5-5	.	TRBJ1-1	ASSPRQSANTEAF
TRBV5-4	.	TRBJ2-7	ASSPGQFYEQY
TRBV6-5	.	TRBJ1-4	ASNQEADEKLF
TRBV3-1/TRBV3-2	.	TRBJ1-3	ASTGSTGNTIY
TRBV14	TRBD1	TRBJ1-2	ASSQVMTGGRYT
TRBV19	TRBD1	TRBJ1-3	ASTIGTAMSSGNTIY
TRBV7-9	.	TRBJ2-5	ASSPRIVGATQY
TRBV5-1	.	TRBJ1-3	ASSQEGQGRSGNTIY
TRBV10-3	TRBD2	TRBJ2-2	AISESPLAGIRSYTGELF
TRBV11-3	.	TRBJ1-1	ASSLGLGRGTEAF